Listed below are T cell receptor beta chains from one sample, sequenced in a study of cytomegalovirus exposure and HLA in healthy donors. Assay used: immunoSEQ multiplex PCR; TCRdb lists only in-frame clones, some missing. This table holds around 130,000 clones, about 62% found once. The specimen was PBMCs. These receptors were collected from a woman in her forties in good health and CMV-seropositive. The CDR3 runs from the conserved cysteine through the conserved F or W. The D gene is left open where the match is weak. Size values are once, few and many counts, or a class for expanded clones, and some rows have none.

J gene | D gene | clone size | V gene | CDR3 DNA | CDR3 protein
TRBJ2-7 | TRBD1 | - | TRBV6-5 | TGTGCCAGCAGTTACTCGACAGGGGGCGGCGGGGAGCAGTACTTC | CASSYSTGGGGEQYF
TRBJ2-7 | TRBD2 | - | TRBV29-1 | TGCAGCGTCGGGGGGACTGGCGGGAGTAGGTACGAGCAGTACTTC | CSVGGTGGSRYEQYF
TRBJ1-1 | - | once | TRBV7-9 | TGTGCCAGCAGCTTATCTTCGGAGATTGAAGCTTTCTTT | CASSLSSEIEAFF
TRBJ1-1 | - | few | TRBV13 | TGTGCCAGCAGCTTAGTAGGGGGAAGGGGCCCAGGGAACACTGAAGCTTTCTTT | CASSLVGGRGPGNTEAFF
TRBJ1-1 | - | - | TRBV12-5 | TGTGCTAGTGGTTTGGTACCCGGGAACACTGAAGCTTTCTTT | CASGLVPGNTEAFF
TRBJ1-1 | - | - | TRBV30 | TGTGCCTGGAGTGTCCTTCGAGACTCTGAAGCTTTCTTT | CAWSVLRDSEAFF
TRBJ2-2 | TRBD1 | - | TRBV5-1 | TGCGCCAGCAGCGTTGACAGGGGGGTGGAGACCGGGGAGCTGTTTTTT | CASSVDRGVETGELFF
TRBJ2-7 | - | - | TRBV7-9 | TGTGCCAGCAGCCTCCGACAGGCATCCTACGAGCAGTACTTC | CASSLRQASYEQYF
TRBJ2-1 | TRBD1 | few | TRBV7-3 | TGTGCCAGCAGCCCGAAAAACCCGGGACAGGGCTCCTACAATGAGCAGTTCTTC | CASSPKNPGQGSYNEQFF
TRBJ2-7 | TRBD2 | - | TRBV7-2 | TGTGCCAGCAGCTCCCAAGCGGGGGCCTACGAGCAGTACTTC | CASSSQAGAYEQYF
TRBJ1-2 | TRBD1 | - | TRBV30 | TGTGCCTGGAGCAGGACAGGGCAACATGGCTACCCCTTC | CAWSRTGQHGYPF
TRBJ1-4 | - | few | TRBV6-6 | TGTGCCAGCAGTTACTCGTTACGACAGCCAAATGAAAAACTGTTTTTT | CASSYSLRQPNEKLFF
TRBJ2-3 | TRBD2 | - | TRBV29-1 | TGCAGCGTTGTAGGCCTAGCGGGAGAAGGTTCCACAGATACGCAGTATTTT | CSVVGLAGEGSTDTQYF
TRBJ1-1 | TRBD1 | - | TRBV6-5 | TGTGCCAGCAGTTCCGGGACAGCAGAGGCTGAAGCTTTCTTT | CASSSGTAEAEAFF
TRBJ2-5 | TRBD1 | - | TRBV23-1 | TGCGCCAGCAGTCCAGACAGGGTCAGAGACCAAGAGACCCAGTACTTC | CASSPDRVRDQETQYF
TRBJ1-1 | - | - | TRBV11-2 | TGTGCCAGCAGCTTAGATCCCGCAGGGGCCACTGAAGCTTTCTTT | CASSLDPAGATEAFF
TRBJ1-1 | - | - | TRBV5-1 | TGCGCCAGCAGCTTATCCGGGGAATATTGGCGTGAAGCTTTCTTT | CASSLSGEYWREAFF
TRBJ2-2 | - | - | TRBV2 | TGTGCCAGCAGAACAGATTACACCGGGGAGCTGTTTTTT | CASRTDYTGELFF
TRBJ2-7 | TRBD2 | - | TRBV6-1 | TGTGCCAGCAGTGACCAAGCGGGAGCCTACGAGCAGTACTTC | CASSDQAGAYEQYF
TRBJ1-4 | - | - | TRBV5-1 | TGCGCCAGCAGCATTAGTACAACTAATGAAAAACTGTTTTTT | CASSISTTNEKLFF
TRBJ1-4 | TRBD1 | - | TRBV30 | TGTGCCTGGAGTTTACCCCAGGGGGAGACGTTAAATGAAAAACTGTTTTTT | CAWSLPQGETLNEKLFF
TRBJ2-3 | - | - | TRBV6-6 | TGTGCCAGCAGTTACGGTTTAAAAGGGGGTACAGATACGCAGTATTTT | CASSYGLKGGTDTQYF
TRBJ1-5 | - | - | TRBV19 | TGTGCCAGTAGTATAACGACTCCTTGGAATCAGCCCCAGCATTTT | CASSITTPWNQPQHF
TRBJ2-1 | TRBD2 | - | TRBV25-1 | TGTGCCAGCAGTGAACTCCTGGCGGGAGTCTCCGATGAGCAGTTCTTC | CASSELLAGVSDEQFF
TRBJ2-5 | TRBD1 | - | TRBV7-9 | TGTGCCAGCAGAGATCCGGGACAGGGTGGGACCCAGTACTTC | CASRDPGQGGTQYF
TRBJ2-3 | - | - | TRBV6-4 | TGTGCCAGCAGTGACTCACAGGGTTCCACAGATACGCAGTATTTT | CASSDSQGSTDTQYF
TRBJ2-1 | TRBD2 | - | TRBV11-3 | TGTGCCAGCAGCCTAAGCGGGGGCGTTGAGCAGTTCTTC | CASSLSGGVEQFF
TRBJ1-2 | TRBD1 | few | TRBV5-4 | TGTGCCAGCAGTCAAGACAGGGGAGATGGCTACACCTTC | CASSQDRGDGYTF
TRBJ1-1 | TRBD1 | - | TRBV2 | TGTGCCAGGGGGACAGGGGTGACGAACACTGAAGCTTTCTTT | CARGTGVTNTEAFF
TRBJ2-3 | - | - | TRBV14 | TGTGCCAGCAGCCAAGTTACTGGGCTTGTCACAGATACGCAGTATTTT | CASSQVTGLVTDTQYF
TRBJ2-3 | - | - | TRBV7-3 | TGTGCCAGCAGACTACAGGGATCGGATACGCAGTATTTT | CASRLQGSDTQYF
TRBJ2-6 | - | - | TRBV7-2 | TGTGCCAGCAGTCCAGGGTTCTCTGGGGCCAACGTCCTGACTTTC | CASSPGFSGANVLTF
TRBJ2-7 | TRBD1 | - | TRBV5-1 | TGCGCCAGCAGCCCGGGACAGGGTTCCTCCTACGAGCAGTACTTC | CASSPGQGSSYEQYF
TRBJ1-6 | TRBD1 | - | TRBV7-9 | TGTGCCAGCAGCCCGGACAGGGGTTTTTCACCCCTCCACTTT | CASSPDRGFSPLHF
TRBJ1-1 | - | - | TRBV5-1 | TGCGCCAGCAGCTTGAATGGGGGGATGAACACTGAAGCTTTCTTT | CASSLNGGMNTEAFF
TRBJ2-4 | - | once | TRBV19 | TGTGCCAGTAGTCTGCAGGGGATGGGGGCCAAAAACATTCAGTACTTC | CASSLQGMGAKNIQYF
TRBJ2-1 | TRBD1 | - | TRBV19 | TGTGCCAGTAGTATATTGGGACAGGGAGTTTCGGATGAGCAGTTCTTC | CASSILGQGVSDEQFF
TRBJ2-3 | TRBD2 | - | TRBV25-1 | TGTGCCGGGCCTAGCGGGAGGCAGGACACAGATACGCAGTATTTT | CAGPSGRQDTDTQYF
TRBJ1-1 | TRBD1 | - | TRBV19 | TGTGCCAGTAGTATGACAGGGGCTGAAGCTTTCTTT | CASSMTGAEAFF
TRBJ1-1 | - | - | TRBV6-5 | TGTGCCAGCAGCCGGGGGGGCAAGGGAGGAGAAGCTTTCTTT | CASSRGGKGGEAFF
TRBJ2-7 | TRBD1 | once | TRBV5-1 | TGCGCCAGCAGCTTTTTAGAGGTCGGGACAGGGGGATACGAGCAGTACTTC | CASSFLEVGTGGYEQYF
TRBJ1-2 | - | - | TRBV7-6 | TGTGCCAGCAGCTTAGAGGAGGGAAAGGCTGGCTACACCTTC | CASSLEEGKAGYTF
TRBJ1-5 | TRBD1 | - | TRBV27 | TGTGCCAGCAGTCTGCAGGGGGCTGGCAATCAGCCCCAGCATTTT | CASSLQGAGNQPQHF
TRBJ2-7 | TRBD1 | - | TRBV7-9 | TGTGCCAGCAGCACTCAACCCGGGACAGGGGGCGGCGAGCAGTACTTC | CASSTQPGTGGGEQYF
TRBJ1-6 | - | few | TRBV6-1 | TGTGCCATCAGTGAGTCTAAAACAGCAAATTCACCCCTCCACTTT | CAISESKTANSPLHF
TRBJ2-1 | - | - | TRBV15 | TGTGCCACCAGCCCAACGGGGCTGGAGGGGTCGATGGTGCAGTTCTTC | CATSPTGLEGSMVQFF
TRBJ1-4 | TRBD1 | once | TRBV7-2 | TGTGCCAGCAGCGGGACAGGGGACGGAAAACTGTTTTTT | CASSGTGDGKLFF
TRBJ1-1 | - | - | TRBV6-6 | TGTGCCAGCAGTGACCCCTGGGGAGTTGACACTGAAGCTTTCTTT | CASSDPWGVDTEAFF
TRBJ2-4 | TRBD1 | once | TRBV5-1 | TGCGCCAGCAGCTTGGCGGGACAGGGGAGGAACATTCAGTACTTC | CASSLAGQGRNIQYF
TRBJ2-5 | TRBD1 | - | TRBV6-5 | TGTGCCAGCAGTGGACAGGGCCCCCAAGAGACCCAGTACTTC | CASSGQGPQETQYF
TRBJ1-1 | TRBD1 | - | TRBV27 | TGTGCCAGCAGTCCAGGGACAGGGTGGGGGAGCACTGAAGCTTTCTTT | CASSPGTGWGSTEAFF
TRBJ2-1 | - | - | TRBV2 | TGTGCCAGCAGTGAACCCAGGGATTACAATGAGCAGTTCTTC | CASSEPRDYNEQFF
TRBJ2-5 | - | - | TRBV5-1 | TGCGCCAGCAGCCTTTCTAGCCTTAAAGAGACCCAGTACTTC | CASSLSSLKETQYF
TRBJ2-1 | - | - | TRBV21-1 | TGTGCCAGCAGCAAAGCCAGCGGGAGCTCCTACAATGAGCAGTTCTTC | CASSKASGSSYNEQFF
TRBJ1-1 | - | - | TRBV19 | TGTGCCAGTATAGGGGGGGCGACCCTGAACACTGAAGCTTTCTTT | CASIGGATLNTEAFF
TRBJ2-3 | TRBD2 | - | TRBV6-5 | TGTGCCTCCGGCCGGACTAGGGAAGATACGCAGTATTTT | CASGRTREDTQYF
TRBJ2-7 | TRBD1 | - | TRBV5-5 | TGTGCCAGCAGCTTGGCGAGTGAACAGGGGGCCTACGAGCAGTACTTC | CASSLASEQGAYEQYF
TRBJ2-6 | - | - | TRBV19 | TGTGCCAGTAGTATATTTCATTCCAGGGGAACTGGGGCCAACGTCCTGACTTTC | CASSIFHSRGTGANVLTF
TRBJ1-5 | TRBD1 | - | TRBV6-1 | TGTGCCAGCAGTGAATCAGGGACAGGGGGCCAGCCCCAGCATTTT | CASSESGTGGQPQHF